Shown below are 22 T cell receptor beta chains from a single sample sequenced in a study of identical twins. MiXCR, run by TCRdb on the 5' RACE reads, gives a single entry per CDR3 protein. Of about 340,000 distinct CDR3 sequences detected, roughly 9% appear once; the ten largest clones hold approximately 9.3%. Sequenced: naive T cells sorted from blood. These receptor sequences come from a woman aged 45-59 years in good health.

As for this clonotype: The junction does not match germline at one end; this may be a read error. The CDR3 DNA reads TGCAGTGCTAGGACTAGCGGCCCGACCTCCTACAATGATCAGTTCTTC. It translates to CSARTSGPTSYNDQFF. The chain has TRBV20-1 and TRBJ2-1; 9 positions match TRBD2. Germline V lookup: CDR1 DFQATT, CDR2 SNEGSKA (reference sequence). This CDR3 is built from 16 residues.

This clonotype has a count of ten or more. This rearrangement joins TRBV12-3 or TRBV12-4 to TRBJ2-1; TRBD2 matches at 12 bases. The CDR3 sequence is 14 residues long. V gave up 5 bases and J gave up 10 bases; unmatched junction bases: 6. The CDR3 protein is CASSRLAGEGEQFF. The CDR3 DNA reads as TGTGCCAGCAGTCGACTAGCGGGAGAAGGAGAGCAGTTCTTC.

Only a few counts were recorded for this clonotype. The CDR3 loop reads CASSQDVGASGYTF. CDR3 bases: TGCGCCAGCAGCCAAGATGTGGGGGCAAGTGGCTACACCTTC. The chain uses TRBV4-1 and TRBJ1-2; possible D gene TRBD1, 6 bases. The CDR3 is made up of 14 amino acids. Germline V gives CDR1 MGHRA, CDR2 YSYEKL. Trimming took 0 bases from V and 7 from J, leaving 12 bases between them.

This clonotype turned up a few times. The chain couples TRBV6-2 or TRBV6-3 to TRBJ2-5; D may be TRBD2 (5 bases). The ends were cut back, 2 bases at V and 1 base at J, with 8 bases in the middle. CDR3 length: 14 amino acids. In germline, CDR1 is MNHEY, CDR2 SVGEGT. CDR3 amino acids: CASSYNRGQETQYF. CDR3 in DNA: TGTGCCAGCAGTTACAATCGGGGCCAAGAGACCCAGTACTTC.

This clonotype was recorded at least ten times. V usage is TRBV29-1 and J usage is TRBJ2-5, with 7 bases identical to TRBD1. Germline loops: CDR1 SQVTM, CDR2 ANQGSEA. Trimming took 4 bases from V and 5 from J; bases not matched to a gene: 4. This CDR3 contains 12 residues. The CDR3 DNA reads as TGCAGCGTTGTAAGGGGGCGGGAGACCCAGTACTTC. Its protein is CSVVRGRETQYF. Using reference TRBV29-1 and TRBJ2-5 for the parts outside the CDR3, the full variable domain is SAVISQKPSRDICQRGTSLTIQCQVDSQVTMMFWYRQQPGQSLTLIATANQGSEATYESGFVIDKFPISRPNLTFSTLTVSNMSPEDSSIYLCSVVRGRETQYFGPGTRLLVL.

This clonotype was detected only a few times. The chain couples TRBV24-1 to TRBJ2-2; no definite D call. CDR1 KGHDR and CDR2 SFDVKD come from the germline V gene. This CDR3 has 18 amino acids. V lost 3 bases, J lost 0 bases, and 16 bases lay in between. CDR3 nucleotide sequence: TGTGCCACCAGTGATCCCAGTCCGGGCCTGTCGAACACCGGGGAGCTGTTTTTT. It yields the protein CATSDPSPGLSNTGELFF.

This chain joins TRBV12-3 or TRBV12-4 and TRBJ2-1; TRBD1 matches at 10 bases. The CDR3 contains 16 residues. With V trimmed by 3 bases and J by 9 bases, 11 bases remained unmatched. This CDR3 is CASSFGGDRGGCEQFF. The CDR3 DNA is TGTGCCAGCAGTTTCGGAGGGGACAGGGGAGGATGTGAGCAGTTCTTC.

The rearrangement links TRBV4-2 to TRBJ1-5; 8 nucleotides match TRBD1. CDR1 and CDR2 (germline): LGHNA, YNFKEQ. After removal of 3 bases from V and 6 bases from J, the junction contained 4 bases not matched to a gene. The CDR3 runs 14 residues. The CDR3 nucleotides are TGTGCCAGCAGCCAGGATACAGGGGGTCAGCCCCAGCATTTT. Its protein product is CASSQDTGGQPQHF.

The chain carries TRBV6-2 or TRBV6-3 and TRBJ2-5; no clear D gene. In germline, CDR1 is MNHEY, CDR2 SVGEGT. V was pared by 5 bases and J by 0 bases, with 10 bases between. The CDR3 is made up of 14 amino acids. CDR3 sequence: CASSTTLYQETQYF. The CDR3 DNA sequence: TGTGCCAGCAGTACTACCTTGTACCAAGAGACCCAGTACTTC.

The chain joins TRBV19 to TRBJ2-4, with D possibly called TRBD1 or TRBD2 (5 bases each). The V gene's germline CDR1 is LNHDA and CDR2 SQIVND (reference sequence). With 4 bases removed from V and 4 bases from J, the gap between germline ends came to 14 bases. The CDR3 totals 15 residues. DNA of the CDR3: TGTGCCAGTAGTAATCTGGGGACCAAAAAAAACATTCAGTACTTC. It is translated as CASSNLGTKKNIQYF. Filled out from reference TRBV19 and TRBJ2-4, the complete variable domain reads DGGITQSPKYLFRKEGQNVTLSCEQNLNHDAMYWYRQDPGQGLRLIYYSQIVNDFQKGDIAEGYSVSREKKESFPLTVTSAQKNPTAFYLCASSNLGTKKNIQYFGAGTRLSVL.

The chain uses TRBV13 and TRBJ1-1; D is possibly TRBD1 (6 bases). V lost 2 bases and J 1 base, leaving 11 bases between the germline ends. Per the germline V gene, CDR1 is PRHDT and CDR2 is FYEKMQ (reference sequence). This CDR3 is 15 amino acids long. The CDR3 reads CASSLYRGGNTEAFF. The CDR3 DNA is TGTGCCAGCAGCTTATACCGAGGGGGGAACACTGAAGCTTTCTTT.

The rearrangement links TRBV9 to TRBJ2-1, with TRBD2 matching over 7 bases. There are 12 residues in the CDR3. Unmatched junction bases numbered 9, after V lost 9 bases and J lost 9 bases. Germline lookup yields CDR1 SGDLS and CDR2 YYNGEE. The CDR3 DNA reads TGTGCCACAGGACTAGTAGGTGGTGAGCAGTTCTTC. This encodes CATGLVGGEQFF.

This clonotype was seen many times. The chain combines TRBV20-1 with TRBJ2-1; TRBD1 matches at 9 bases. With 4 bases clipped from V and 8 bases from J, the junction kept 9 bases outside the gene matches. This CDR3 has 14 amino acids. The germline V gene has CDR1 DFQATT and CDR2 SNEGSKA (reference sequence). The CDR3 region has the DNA TGCAGTGCTAAAACGGGACAGGGTGTTCATGAGCAGTTCTTC. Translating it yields CSAKTGQGVHEQFF.

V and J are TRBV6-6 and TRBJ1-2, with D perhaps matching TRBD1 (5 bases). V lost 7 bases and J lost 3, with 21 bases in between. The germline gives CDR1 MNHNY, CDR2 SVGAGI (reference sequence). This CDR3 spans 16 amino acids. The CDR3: CASKLWGDLDHYGYTF. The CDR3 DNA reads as TGTGCCAGCAAACTTTGGGGGGACCTGGACCACTATGGCTACACCTTC.

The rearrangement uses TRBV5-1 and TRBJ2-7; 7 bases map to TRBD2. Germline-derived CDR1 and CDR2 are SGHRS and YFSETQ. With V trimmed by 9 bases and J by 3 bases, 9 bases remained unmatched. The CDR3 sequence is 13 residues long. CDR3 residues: CAKNTRGSYEQYF. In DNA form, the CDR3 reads TGCGCCAAAAACACGCGCGGGAGCTACGAGCAGTACTTC.

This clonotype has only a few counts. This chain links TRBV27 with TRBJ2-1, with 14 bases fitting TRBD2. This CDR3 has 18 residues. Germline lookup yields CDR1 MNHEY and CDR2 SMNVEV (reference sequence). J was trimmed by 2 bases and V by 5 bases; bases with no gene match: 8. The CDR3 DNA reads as TGTGCCAGCAGTATCGGACTAGCGGGAGGACGCACCTACAATGAGCAGTTCTTC. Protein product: CASSIGLAGGRTYNEQFF.

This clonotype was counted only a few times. CDR3 protein: CASSPPSGSYEQYF. CDR3 coding DNA: TGTGCCAGCAGCCCTCCCAGCGGGAGTTACGAGCAGTACTTC. The chain employs TRBV4-2 and TRBJ2-7; 8 nucleotides align to TRBD2. Germline values: CDR1 LGHNA, CDR2 YNFKEQ. This CDR3 contains 14 residues. V gave up 4 bases and J gave up 4 bases; unmatched junction bases: 6.

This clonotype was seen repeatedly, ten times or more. The CDR3 sequence: CASSRTYTDTQYF. The DNA of the CDR3 is TGTGCCAGCTCCCGCACCTACACAGATACGCAGTATTTT. The chain employs TRBV6-5 and TRBJ2-3; D gene ambiguous. V lost 8 bases and J 2 bases, leaving 11 bases between the germline ends. The CDR3 covers 13 residues. The germline gives CDR1 MNHEY, CDR2 SVGAGI.

CDR3 bases: TGTGCCAGCAGGCAACAGGGGGGATCCTACAATGAGCAGTTCTTC. This gives the protein CASRQQGGSYNEQFF. This chain connects TRBV7-2 to TRBJ2-1; TRBD1 matches 8 bases. Germline loops: CDR1 SGHTA, CDR2 FQGNSA. The CDR3 is made up of 15 amino acids. J lost 1 base, V lost 6 bases, and 5 bases had no gene match.

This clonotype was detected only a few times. This CDR3 is CASSSGSDNTEAFF. CDR3 in DNA: TGCGCCAGCAGCTCGGGGTCCGACAACACTGAAGCTTTCTTT. The chain uses TRBV5-1 and TRBJ1-1; unclear D gene. The ends were cut back, 3 bases at V and 2 bases at J, with 11 bases in the middle. CDR1 and CDR2 (germline): SGHRS, YFSETQ. This CDR3 contains 14 residues.

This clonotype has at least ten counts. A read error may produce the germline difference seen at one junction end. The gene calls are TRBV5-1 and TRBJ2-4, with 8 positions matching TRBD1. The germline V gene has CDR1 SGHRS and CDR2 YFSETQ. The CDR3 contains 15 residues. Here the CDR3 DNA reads TGCGCCAGCAGTTCGGTTCAGGGGGCCATAAACATTCAGTACTTC. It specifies CASSSVQGAINIQYF.

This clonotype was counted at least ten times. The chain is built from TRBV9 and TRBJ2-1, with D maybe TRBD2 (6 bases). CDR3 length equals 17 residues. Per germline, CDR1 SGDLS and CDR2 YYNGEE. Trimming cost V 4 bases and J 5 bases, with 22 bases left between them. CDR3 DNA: TGTGCCAGCAGCCCGACCGGGCCGAGGGCGGGGCACAATGAGCAGTTCTTC. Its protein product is CASSPTGPRAGHNEQFF.